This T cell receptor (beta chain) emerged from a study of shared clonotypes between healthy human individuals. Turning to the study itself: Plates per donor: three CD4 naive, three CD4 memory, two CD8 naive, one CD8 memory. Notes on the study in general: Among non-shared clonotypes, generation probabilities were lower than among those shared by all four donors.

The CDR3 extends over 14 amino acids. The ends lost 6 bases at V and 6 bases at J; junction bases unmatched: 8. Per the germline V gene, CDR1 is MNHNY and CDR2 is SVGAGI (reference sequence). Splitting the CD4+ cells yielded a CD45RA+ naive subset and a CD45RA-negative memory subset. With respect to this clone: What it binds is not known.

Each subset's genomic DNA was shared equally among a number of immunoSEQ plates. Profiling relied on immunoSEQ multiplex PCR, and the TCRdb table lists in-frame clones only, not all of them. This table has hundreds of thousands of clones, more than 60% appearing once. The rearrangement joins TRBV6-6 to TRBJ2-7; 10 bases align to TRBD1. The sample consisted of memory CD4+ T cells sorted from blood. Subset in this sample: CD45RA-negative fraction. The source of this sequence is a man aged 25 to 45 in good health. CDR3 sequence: CASRPPGTGAEQYF. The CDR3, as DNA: TGTGCCAGCAGACCCCCCGGGACAGGGGCCGAGCAGTACTTC.